These 14 T cell receptor beta chains were all obtained from the same sample, sequenced in a study of T cell responses to AZD1222 COVID-19 vaccine. Some clones are missing from TCRdb's copy, which holds only in-frame ones; the method was immunoSEQ multiplex PCR. The sample has fewer than 100,000 clones; roughly 84% are singletons. The specimen comprised peripheral blood, sampled on day 0 of AZD1222 vaccination. The receptors shown here come from an adult in good health.

The chain couples TRBV4-3 to TRBJ2-5; no clear D gene. This CDR3 has 15 residues. The V end was cut by 0 bases, the J end by 2 bases, with 10 bases between. Per the germline V gene, CDR1 is LGHNA and CDR2 is YSLEER. CDR3 nucleotides: TGCGCCAGCAGCCAAGACGGAGACTTGCAAGAGACCCAGTACTTC. Translation gives CASSQDGDLQETQYF.

The chain joins TRBV12-3 or TRBV12-4 to TRBJ1-3; D not resolved. The germline V and J ends were trimmed by 8 bases and 3 bases, with 11 bases remaining between them. The CDR3 contains 13 residues. CDR3 sequence: CASEDGLGNTIYF. CDR3 in DNA: TGTGCCAGCGAGGACGGACTTGGAAACACCATATATTTT.

The chain joins TRBV12-3 or TRBV12-4 to TRBJ1-2; D unclear. V gave up 5 bases and J gave up 8 bases, with 12 bases separating them. The CDR3 is made up of 12 amino acids. The CDR3 protein is CASSPYPGGYTF. The CDR3 DNA is TGTGCCAGCAGTCCCTATCCGGGGGGCTACACCTTC.

This rearrangement joins TRBV19 to TRBJ2-5; tentatively, D is TRBD1 (5 bases). There are 14 residues in the CDR3. Trimming took off 6 bases at V and 0 bases at J, with 11 bases between the two ends. Germline lookup yields CDR1 LNHDA and CDR2 SQIVND (reference sequence). The CDR3 reads CASSQRGNQETQYF. Written as DNA, the CDR3 is TGTGCCAGTAGCCAAAGGGGAAACCAAGAGACCCAGTACTTC.

The chain couples TRBV5-1 to TRBJ1-2; 8 positions agree with TRBD1. V lost 0 bases and J lost 7; bases outside the gene matches: 8. CDR3 size: 15 residues. Germline V gene sequence: CDR1 SGHRS, CDR2 YFSETQ. The DNA for the CDR3 is TGCGCCAGCAGCTTGGGGGCCGGGACAGGTCGTGGCTACACCTTC. Translated: CASSLGAGTGRGYTF.

The chain carries TRBV9 and TRBJ1-1; D remains ambiguous. Looked up from germline, CDR1 is SGDLS and CDR2 is YYNGEE. The CDR3 length is 14 residues. V was trimmed by 1 base and J by 4 bases, leaving 11 bases between them. The CDR3 sequence is CASSVNPLGTEAFF. Written as DNA, the CDR3 is TGTGCCAGCAGCGTAAATCCCCTGGGCACTGAAGCTTTCTTT.

The V gene is TRBV5-5, the J gene TRBJ2-1, with D possibly being TRBD1 (6 bases). The germline V and J ends were trimmed by 2 bases and 6 bases, with 12 bases remaining between them. The CDR3 has 14 residues. Germline V CDR1 and CDR2: SGHKS, YYEKEE (reference sequence). The CDR3 DNA reads as TGTGCCAGCAGCTTAACAGGGTGGGGCAATGAGCAGTTCTTC. This codes for CASSLTGWGNEQFF.

The chain employs TRBV5-1 and TRBJ2-7; D gene uncertain. V lost 0 bases and J lost 0, with 10 bases in between. CDR3 length: 15 residues. Germline lookup yields CDR1 SGHRS and CDR2 YFSETQ. The CDR3 here is CASSLGPDLSYEQYF. As DNA, the CDR3 is TGCGCCAGCAGCTTGGGCCCGGACCTCTCCTACGAGCAGTACTTC.

The V gene is TRBV7-2, the J gene TRBJ2-5; D is unresolved. Trimming pared 4 bases from V and 3 bases from J, leaving 9 bases between. The CDR3 has 13 amino acids. The germline gives CDR1 SGHTA, CDR2 FQGNSA. The CDR3: CASSSSPKETQYF. In DNA, the CDR3 is TGTGCCAGCAGCTCCAGTCCCAAAGAGACCCAGTACTTC. The whole variable domain, filled in from reference TRBV7-2 and TRBJ2-5, reads GAGVSQSPSNKVTEKGKDVELRCDPISGHTALYWYRQSLGQGLEFLIYFQGNSAPDKSGLPSDRFSAERTGGSVSTLTIQRTQQEDSAVYLCASSSSPKETQYFGPGTRLLVL.

The gene calls are TRBV7-3 and TRBJ1-1; the D gene is possibly TRBD1 (5 bases). V was trimmed by 5 bases and J by 1 base, leaving 14 bases between them. The CDR3 spans 15 residues. Germline CDR1 is SGHTA and CDR2 is FQGTGA. In nucleotides, the CDR3 is TGTGCCAGCAGCCCAGGGTTAGGGAGGAACACTGAAGCTTTCTTT. This translates into CASSPGLGRNTEAFF.

The rearrangement joins TRBV28 to TRBJ2-5, with TRBD2 matching 14 bases. With V trimmed by 3 bases and J by 0 bases, 3 bases remained unmatched. The CDR3 loop spans 17 amino acids. Germline-derived CDR1 and CDR2 are MDHEN and SYDVKM. The CDR3 DNA is TGTGCCAGCAGTTTGGGGACTAGCGGGAGTCACCAAGAGACCCAGTACTTC. Translation: CASSLGTSGSHQETQYF.

The genes are TRBV10-3 and TRBJ1-2, with TRBD1 as a possible D gene (6 bases). V was trimmed by 2 bases and J by 4 bases, leaving 11 bases between them. Germline lookup yields CDR1 ENHRY and CDR2 SYGVKD. CDR3 length: 14 amino acids. CDR3 loop: CAISEEQGTYGYTF. DNA for the CDR3: TGTGCCATCAGTGAGGAACAGGGTACCTATGGCTACACCTTC.

This clone was observed a few times. This chain uses TRBV5-1 with TRBJ2-2; a possible D gene is TRBD1 (6 bases). Trimming shortened V by 5 bases and J by 1 base, and 12 bases separated the two germline ends. CDR1 and CDR2 from the germline V gene are SGHRS and YFSETQ. This CDR3 region has 15 residues. The CDR3 DNA follows: TGCGCCAGCAGAGAAAAGGGACAGAACACCGGGGAGCTGTTTTTT. Amino acids: CASREKGQNTGELFF.

This chain joins TRBV6-5 and TRBJ1-1; D is ambiguous. V was pared by 6 bases and J by 8 bases, with 16 bases between. Germline V gene data show CDR1 as MNHEY and CDR2 as SVGAGI. The CDR3 runs to 13 residues. The CDR3 nucleotides read TGTGCCAGCAGCACCGGATCATTCGTGGAAGCTTTCTTT. Amino acids: CASSTGSFVEAFF.